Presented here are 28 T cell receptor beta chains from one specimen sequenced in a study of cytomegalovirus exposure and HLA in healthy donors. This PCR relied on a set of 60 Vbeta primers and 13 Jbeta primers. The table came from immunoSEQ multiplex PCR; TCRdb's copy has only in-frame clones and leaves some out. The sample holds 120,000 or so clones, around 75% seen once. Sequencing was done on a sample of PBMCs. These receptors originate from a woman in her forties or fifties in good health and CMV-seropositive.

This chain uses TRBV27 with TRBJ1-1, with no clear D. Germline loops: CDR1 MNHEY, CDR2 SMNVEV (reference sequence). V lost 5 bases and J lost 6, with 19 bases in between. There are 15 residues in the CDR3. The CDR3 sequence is CASSLFLPLGAEAFF. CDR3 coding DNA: TGTGCCAGCAGTCTGTTTTTACCCCTGGGAGCTGAAGCTTTCTTT.

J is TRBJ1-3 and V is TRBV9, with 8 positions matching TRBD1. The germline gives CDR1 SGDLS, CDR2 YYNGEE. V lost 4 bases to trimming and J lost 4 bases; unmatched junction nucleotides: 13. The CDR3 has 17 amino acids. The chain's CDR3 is CASSTHPGGDTGNTIYF. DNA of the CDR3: TGTGCCAGCAGCACGCACCCAGGGGGCGATACCGGAAACACCATATATTTT. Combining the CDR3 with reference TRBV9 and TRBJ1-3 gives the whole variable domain DSGVTQTPKHLITATGQRVTLRCSPRSGDLSVYWYQQSLDQGLQFLIQYYNGEERAKGNILERFSAQQFPDLHSELNLSSLELGDSALYFCASSTHPGGDTGNTIYFGEGSWLTVV.

The CDR3 DNA sequence: TGTGCCAGCAGCTCGCCGGGACAGGGGGGTTTCAAAAACATTCAGTACTTC. Protein product: CASSSPGQGGFKNIQYF. The chain uses TRBV7-2 and TRBJ2-4, with 11 nucleotides matching TRBD1. This CDR3 has 17 amino acids. The V and J ends lost 4 bases and 3 bases, in that order; junction bases with no gene match: 8. CDR1 and CDR2 from the germline V gene are SGHTA and FQGNSA.

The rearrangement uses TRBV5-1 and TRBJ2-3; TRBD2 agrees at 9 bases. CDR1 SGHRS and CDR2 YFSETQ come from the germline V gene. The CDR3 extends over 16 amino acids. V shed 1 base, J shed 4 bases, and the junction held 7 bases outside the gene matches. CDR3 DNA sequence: TGCGCCAGCAGCTTGTGGGGCGGGAGGGCCGCAGATACGCAGTATTTT. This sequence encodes CASSLWGGRAADTQYF.

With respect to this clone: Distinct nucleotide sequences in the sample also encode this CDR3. CDR3 residues: CASSLTGSQETQYF. CDR3 coding DNA: TGCGCCAGCAGCTTGACAGGGTCGCAAGAGACCCAGTACTTC. The rearrangement uses TRBV5-1 and TRBJ2-5, with TRBD1 as a possible D gene (6 bases). The V and J ends lost 1 base and 2 bases respectively, with 9 bases between them. Germline CDR1 and CDR2: SGHRS and YFSETQ. This CDR3 is 14 amino acids long.

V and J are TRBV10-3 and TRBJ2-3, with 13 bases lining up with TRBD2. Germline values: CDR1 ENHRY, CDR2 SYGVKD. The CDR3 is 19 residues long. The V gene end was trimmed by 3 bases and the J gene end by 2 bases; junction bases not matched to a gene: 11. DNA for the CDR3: TGTGCCATCAGTGACCGGATAAAGGGACTAGCGGGGAACACAGATACGCAGTATTTT. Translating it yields CAISDRIKGLAGNTDTQYF.

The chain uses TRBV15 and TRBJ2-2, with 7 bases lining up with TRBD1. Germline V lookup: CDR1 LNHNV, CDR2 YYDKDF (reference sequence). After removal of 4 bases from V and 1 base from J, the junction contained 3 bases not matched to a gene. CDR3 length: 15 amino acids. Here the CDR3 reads CATSIHRGNTGELFF. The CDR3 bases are TGTGCCACCAGCATCCACAGGGGGAACACCGGGGAGCTGTTTTTT.

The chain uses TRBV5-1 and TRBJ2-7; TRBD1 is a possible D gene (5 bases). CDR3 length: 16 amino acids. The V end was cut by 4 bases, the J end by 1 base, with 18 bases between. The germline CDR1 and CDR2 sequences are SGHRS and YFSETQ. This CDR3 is CASSRAPTVGSYEQYF. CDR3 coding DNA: TGCGCCAGCAGCCGGGCTCCGACAGTGGGGTCCTACGAGCAGTACTTC. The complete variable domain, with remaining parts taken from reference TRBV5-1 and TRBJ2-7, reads KAGVTQTPRYLIKTRGQQVTLSCSPISGHRSVSWYQQTPGQGLQFLFEYFSETQRNKGNFPGRFSGRQFSNSRSEMNVSTLELGDSALYLCASSRAPTVGSYEQYFGPGTRLTVT.

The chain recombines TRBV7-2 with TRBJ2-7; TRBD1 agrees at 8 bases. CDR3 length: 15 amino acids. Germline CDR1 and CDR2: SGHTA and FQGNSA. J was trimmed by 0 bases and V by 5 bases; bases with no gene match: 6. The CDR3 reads CASSQGTGYSYEQYF. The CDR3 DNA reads TGTGCCAGCAGCCAGGGGACAGGTTACTCCTACGAGCAGTACTTC.

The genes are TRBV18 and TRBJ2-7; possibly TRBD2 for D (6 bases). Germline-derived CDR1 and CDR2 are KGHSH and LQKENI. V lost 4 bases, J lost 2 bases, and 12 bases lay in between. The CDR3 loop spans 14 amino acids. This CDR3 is CASSRPGSTYEQYF. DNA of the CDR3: TGTGCCAGCTCACGACCCGGGAGTACCTACGAGCAGTACTTC. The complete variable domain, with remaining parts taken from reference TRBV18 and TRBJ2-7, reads NAGVMQNPRHLVRRRGQEARLRCSPMKGHSHVYWYRQLPEEGLKFMVYLQKENIIDESGMPKERFSAEFPKEGPSILRIQQVVRGDSAAYFCASSRPGSTYEQYFGPGTRLTVT.

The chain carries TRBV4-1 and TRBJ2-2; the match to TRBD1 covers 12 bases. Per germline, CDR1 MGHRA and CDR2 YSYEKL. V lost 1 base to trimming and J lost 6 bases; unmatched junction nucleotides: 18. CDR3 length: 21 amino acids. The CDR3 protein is CASSQGLPGDRGRPGPGELFF. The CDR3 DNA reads TGCGCCAGCAGCCAAGGTTTGCCCGGGGACAGGGGGCGTCCCGGGCCCGGGGAGCTGTTTTTT.

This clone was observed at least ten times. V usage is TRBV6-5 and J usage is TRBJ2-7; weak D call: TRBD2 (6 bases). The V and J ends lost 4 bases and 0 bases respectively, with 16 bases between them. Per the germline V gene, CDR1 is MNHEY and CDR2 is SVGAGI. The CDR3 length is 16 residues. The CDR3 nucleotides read TGTGCCAGCAGTTTCTCAATAGCGGCCCTCTCCTACGAGCAGTACTTC. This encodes CASSFSIAALSYEQYF.

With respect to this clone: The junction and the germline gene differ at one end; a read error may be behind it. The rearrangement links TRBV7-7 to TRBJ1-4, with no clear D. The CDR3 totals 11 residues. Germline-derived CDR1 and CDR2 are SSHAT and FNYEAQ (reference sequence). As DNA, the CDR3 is TGTGCTAGCAGCGCGGGAGAAAAACTGTTTTTT. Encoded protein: CASSAGEKLFF.

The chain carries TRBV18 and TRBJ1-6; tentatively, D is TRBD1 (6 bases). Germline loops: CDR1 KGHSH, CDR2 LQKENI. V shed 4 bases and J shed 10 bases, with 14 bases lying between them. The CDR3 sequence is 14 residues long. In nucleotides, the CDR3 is TGTGCCAGCTCACTCGAGGGACAAGGATCACCCCTCCACTTT. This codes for CASSLEGQGSPLHF.

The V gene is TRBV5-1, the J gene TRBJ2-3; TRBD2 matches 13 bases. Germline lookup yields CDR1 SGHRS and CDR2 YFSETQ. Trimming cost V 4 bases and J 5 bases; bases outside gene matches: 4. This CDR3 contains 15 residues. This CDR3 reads CASSPGTSGIDTQYF. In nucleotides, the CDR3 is TGCGCCAGCAGCCCGGGGACTAGCGGGATAGATACGCAGTATTTT. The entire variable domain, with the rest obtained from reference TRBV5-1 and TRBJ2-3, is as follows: KAGVTQTPRYLIKTRGQQVTLSCSPISGHRSVSWYQQTPGQGLQFLFEYFSETQRNKGNFPGRFSGRQFSNSRSEMNVSTLELGDSALYLCASSPGTSGIDTQYFGPGTRLTVL.

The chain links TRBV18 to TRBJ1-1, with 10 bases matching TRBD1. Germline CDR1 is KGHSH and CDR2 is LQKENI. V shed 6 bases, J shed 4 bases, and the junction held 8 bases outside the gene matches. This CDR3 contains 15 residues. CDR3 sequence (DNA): TGTGCCAGCTCGGAGTGGACAGGGGGTGTCACTGAAGCTTTCTTT. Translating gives CASSEWTGGVTEAFF.

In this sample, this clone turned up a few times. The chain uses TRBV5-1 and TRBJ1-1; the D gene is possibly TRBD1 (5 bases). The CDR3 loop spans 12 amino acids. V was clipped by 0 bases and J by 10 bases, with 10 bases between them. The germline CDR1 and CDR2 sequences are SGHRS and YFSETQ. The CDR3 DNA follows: TGCGCCAGCAGCTTGGGGCAGGGTCTAGCTTTCTTT. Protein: CASSLGQGLAFF.

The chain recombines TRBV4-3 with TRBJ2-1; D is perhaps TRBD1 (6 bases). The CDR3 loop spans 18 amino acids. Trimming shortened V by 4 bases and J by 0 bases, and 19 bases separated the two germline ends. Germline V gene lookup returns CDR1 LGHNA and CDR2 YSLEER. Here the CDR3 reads CASSPARGLSSSYNEQFF. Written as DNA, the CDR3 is TGCGCCAGCAGCCCAGCCAGGGGCCTGTCTAGCTCCTACAATGAGCAGTTCTTC.

The CDR3 coding sequence is TGCGCCAGCAGCTTGGACAGCACTTCTAACTATGGCTACACCTTC. It is translated as CASSLDSTSNYGYTF. This sequence joins TRBV5-1 and TRBJ1-2; D ambiguous. The CDR3 is 15 amino acids. Germline-derived CDR1 and CDR2 are SGHRS and YFSETQ. Trimming took 0 bases from V and 0 from J, leaving 9 bases between them.

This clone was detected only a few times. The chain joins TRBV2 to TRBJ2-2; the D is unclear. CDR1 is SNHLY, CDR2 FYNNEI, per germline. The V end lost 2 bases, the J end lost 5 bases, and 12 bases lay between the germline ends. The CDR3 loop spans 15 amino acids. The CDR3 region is CASSESRSPTGELFF. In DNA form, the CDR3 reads TGTGCCAGCAGTGAAAGCCGATCACCTACCGGGGAGCTGTTTTTT.

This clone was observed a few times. The chain's CDR3 is CASSSRATGASNEKLFF. For the CDR3, the DNA is TGTGCCAGTAGTTCGCGGGCCACAGGGGCATCTAATGAAAAACTGTTTTTT. The chain uses TRBV19 and TRBJ1-4, with 7 nucleotides matching TRBD1. The CDR3 loop spans 17 amino acids. The J segment lost 3 bases and the V segment lost 5 bases, leaving 12 bases of the junction unmatched. Per the germline V gene, CDR1 is LNHDA and CDR2 is SQIVND (reference sequence). The full variable domain, with the rest looked up from reference TRBV19 and TRBJ1-4, is DGGITQSPKYLFRKEGQNVTLSCEQNLNHDAMYWYRQDPGQGLRLIYYSQIVNDFQKGDIAEGYSVSREKKESFPLTVTSAQKNPTAFYLCASSSRATGASNEKLFFGSGTQLSVL.

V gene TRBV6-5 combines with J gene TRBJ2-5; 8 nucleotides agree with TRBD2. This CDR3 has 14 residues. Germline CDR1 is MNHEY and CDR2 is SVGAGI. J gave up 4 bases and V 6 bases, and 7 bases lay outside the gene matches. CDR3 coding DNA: TGTGCCAGCAGCGGGGGGGCGTTGAGAGAGACCCAGTACTTC. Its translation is CASSGGALRETQYF.

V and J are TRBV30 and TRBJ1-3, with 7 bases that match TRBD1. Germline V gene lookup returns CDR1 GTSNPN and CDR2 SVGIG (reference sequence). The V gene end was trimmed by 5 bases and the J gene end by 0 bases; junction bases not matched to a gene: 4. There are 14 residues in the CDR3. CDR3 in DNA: TGTGCCTGGCTGGGACAGAGCTCTGGAAACACCATATATTTT. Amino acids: CAWLGQSSGNTIYF.

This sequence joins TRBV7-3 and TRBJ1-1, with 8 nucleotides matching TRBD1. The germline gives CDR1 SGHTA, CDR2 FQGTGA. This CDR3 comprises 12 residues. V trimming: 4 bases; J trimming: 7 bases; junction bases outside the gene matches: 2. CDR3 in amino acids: CASSSGQGEAFF. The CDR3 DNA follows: TGTGCCAGCAGCTCTGGACAGGGTGAAGCTTTCTTT.

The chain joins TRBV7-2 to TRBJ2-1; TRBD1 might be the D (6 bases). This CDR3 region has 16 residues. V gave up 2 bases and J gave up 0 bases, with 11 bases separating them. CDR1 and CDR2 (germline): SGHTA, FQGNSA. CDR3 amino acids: CASSLMGASSYNEQFF. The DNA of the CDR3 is TGTGCCAGCAGCTTAATGGGGGCGAGCTCCTACAATGAGCAGTTCTTC.

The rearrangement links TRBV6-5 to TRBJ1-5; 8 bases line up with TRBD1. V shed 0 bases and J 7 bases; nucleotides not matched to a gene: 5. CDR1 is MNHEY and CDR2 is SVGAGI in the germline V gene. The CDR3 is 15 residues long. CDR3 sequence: CASSYSGQGGQPQHF. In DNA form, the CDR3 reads TGTGCCAGCAGTTACTCCGGACAGGGAGGCCAGCCCCAGCATTTT.

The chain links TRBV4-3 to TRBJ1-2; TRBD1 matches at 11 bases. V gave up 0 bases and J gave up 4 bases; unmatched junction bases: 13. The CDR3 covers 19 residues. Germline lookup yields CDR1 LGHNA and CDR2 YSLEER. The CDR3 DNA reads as TGCGCCAGCAGCCAAGAGGGCCCAGGACAGGGGGCCGATCTCTATGGCTACACCTTC. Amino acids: CASSQEGPGQGADLYGYTF.

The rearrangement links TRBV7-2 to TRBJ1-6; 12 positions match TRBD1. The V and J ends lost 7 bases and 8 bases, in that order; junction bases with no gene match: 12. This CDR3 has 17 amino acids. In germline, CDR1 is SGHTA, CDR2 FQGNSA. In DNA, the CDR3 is TGTGCCAGCACCTTCGGGACAGGGGGCGCGGGGGATTCACCCCTCCACTTT. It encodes CASTFGTGGAGDSPLHF. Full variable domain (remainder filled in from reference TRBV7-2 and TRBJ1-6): GAGVSQSPSNKVTEKGKDVELRCDPISGHTALYWYRQSLGQGLEFLIYFQGNSAPDKSGLPSDRFSAERTGGSVSTLTIQRTQQEDSAVYLCASTFGTGGAGDSPLHFGNGTRLTVT.